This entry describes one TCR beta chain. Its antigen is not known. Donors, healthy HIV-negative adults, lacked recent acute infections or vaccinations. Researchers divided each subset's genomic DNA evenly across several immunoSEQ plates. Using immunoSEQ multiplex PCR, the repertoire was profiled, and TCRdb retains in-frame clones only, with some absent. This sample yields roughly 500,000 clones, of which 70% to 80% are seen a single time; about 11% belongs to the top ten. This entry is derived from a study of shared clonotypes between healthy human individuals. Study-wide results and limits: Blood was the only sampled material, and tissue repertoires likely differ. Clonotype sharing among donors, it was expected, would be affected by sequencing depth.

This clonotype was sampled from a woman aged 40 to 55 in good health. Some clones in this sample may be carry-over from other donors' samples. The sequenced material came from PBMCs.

The CDR3 DNA reads TGTGCCAGCAGCTCAGGGGGCCCTGGAAACACCATATATTTT. It yields the protein CASSSGGPGNTIYF. The chain links TRBV7-2 to TRBJ1-3; 8 bases align to TRBD1. CDR3 length: 14 residues. The V gene's germline CDR1 is SGHTA and CDR2 FQGNSA. V gave up 4 bases and J gave up 2 bases; unmatched junction bases: 1.